The 18 T cell receptor beta chains below were found in one sample sequenced in a study of T cell repertoires in cytomegalovirus infection. No antigen has been identified for these receptors. TCRdb recomputed calls from the reads with MiXCR, one row per CDR3 protein. The sample lists 250,000 to 400,000 distinct CDR3 sequences, around 25% occurring once. The sample was cultured PBMCs, taken from culture after CMV antigen stimulation. These TCRs come from a human donor in good health (CMV status not recorded). Some clones in this sample may be carry-over from other donors' samples.

This clonotype was counted a few times. The genes are TRBV6-5 and TRBJ2-5; no definite D call. Trimming took 5 bases from V and 3 from J, leaving 7 bases between them. CDR1 is MNHEY and CDR2 is SVGAGI in the germline V gene. The CDR3 is 12 residues long. The CDR3 spells CASSGSKETQYF. The CDR3 DNA sequence: TGTGCCAGCAGTGGAAGTAAAGAGACCCAGTACTTC.

This clonotype was observed a few times. The J gene is TRBJ1-6, the V gene TRBV28, with 7 bases that match TRBD1. The CDR3 loop spans 13 amino acids. The germline V gene encodes CDR1 MDHEN and CDR2 SYDVKM. V lost 7 bases, J lost 7 bases, and 4 bases stayed unmatched. The CDR3 DNA sequence: TGTGCCAGCAAACAGGGGACCAATTCACCCCTCCACTTT. It encodes CASKQGTNSPLHF. Based on the CDR3 plus reference TRBV28 and TRBJ1-6, the full variable domain is DVKVTQSSRYLVKRTGEKVFLECVQDMDHENMFWYRQDPGLGLRLIYFSYDVKMKEKGDIPEGYSVSREKKERFSLILESASTNQTSMYLCASKQGTNSPLHFGNGTRLTVT.

The rearrangement links TRBV3-1 to TRBJ2-7; D is perhaps TRBD1 or TRBD2 (5 bases each). The CDR3 is 15 amino acids. Germline CDR1 and CDR2: LGHDT and YNNKEL (reference sequence). The V and J ends lost 0 bases and 4 bases respectively, with 13 bases between them. Here the CDR3 DNA reads TGTGCCAGCAGCCAAGATCCAACAGGACTTTACGAGCAGTACTTC. It codes for CASSQDPTGLYEQYF.

A few counts support this clonotype. J is TRBJ1-4 and V is TRBV4-3, with TRBD1 identical over 8 bases. The length of the CDR3 is 17 residues. Per germline, CDR1 LGHNA and CDR2 YSLEER. The ends lost 0 bases at V and 6 bases at J; junction bases unmatched: 9. The CDR3 DNA sequence: TGCGCCAGCAGCCAAGATGCCAGGGGGCGCGATCATGAAAAACTGTTTTTT. This sequence encodes CASSQDARGRDHEKLFF.

The gene calls are TRBV7-8 and TRBJ1-1; 11 positions agree with TRBD1. This CDR3 region has 18 residues. Trimming took 2 bases from V and 0 from J; bases not matched to a gene: 8. Germline loops: CDR1 SGHVS, CDR2 FQNEAQ. The DNA for the CDR3 is TGTGCCAGCAGCTTATACGGGACAGGGGGTTTCATGAACACTGAAGCTTTCTTT. It is translated as CASSLYGTGGFMNTEAFF. Together with reference TRBV7-8 and TRBJ1-1, the CDR3 gives the full variable domain: GAGVSQSPRYKVAKRGQDVALRCDPISGHVSLFWYQQALGQGPEFLTYFQNEAQLDKSGLPSDRFFAERPEGSVSTLKIQRTQQEDSAVYLCASSLYGTGGFMNTEAFFGQGTRLTVV.

A few counts support this clonotype. This chain connects TRBV12-3 or TRBV12-4 to TRBJ1-1, with D hard to call. V shed 2 bases and J shed 3 bases, with 7 bases lying between them. This CDR3 contains 13 residues. The CDR3 is CASSLNLHTEAFF. In nucleotides, the CDR3 is TGTGCCAGCAGTTTAAATCTTCACACTGAAGCTTTCTTT.

The chain uses TRBV6-2 or TRBV6-3 and TRBJ2-1, with D perhaps TRBD1 or TRBD2 (5 bases each). The CDR3 spans 16 residues. Germline assignment: CDR1 MNHEY and CDR2 SVGEGT. The V gene lost 2 bases and the J gene lost 5 bases, with 16 bases spanning the gap. CDR3 amino acids: CASSYPRDPSHNEQFF. Written as DNA, the CDR3 is TGTGCCAGCAGTTACCCCCGGGACCCTTCTCACAATGAGCAGTTCTTC.

The chain joins TRBV7-9 to TRBJ2-7; no clear D gene. CDR1 and CDR2 (germline): SEHNR, FQNEAQ (reference sequence). The CDR3 covers 12 residues. V lost 1 base, J lost 7 bases, and 8 bases lay in between. For the CDR3, the DNA is TGTGCCAGCAGCTTAGGACTGGGTGAGCAGTACTTC. Its protein product is CASSLGLGEQYF.

This clonotype appeared a few times. This sequence joins TRBV27 and TRBJ2-7; 8 nucleotides agree with TRBD2. After removal of 5 bases from V and 3 bases from J, the junction contained 12 bases not matched to a gene. Germline CDR1 and CDR2: MNHEY and SMNVEV (reference sequence). CDR3 length: 16 amino acids. The CDR3 loop reads CASSLTIAGTFYEQYF. CDR3 nucleotide sequence: TGTGCCAGCAGTCTAACTATAGCGGGAACATTCTACGAGCAGTACTTC.

This clonotype was detected only a few times. The chain couples TRBV7-2 to TRBJ2-7; possibly TRBD1 for D (6 bases). From germline, CDR1 is SGHTA and CDR2 FQGNSA. The CDR3 contains 13 residues. V lost 5 bases, J lost 3 bases, and 11 bases lay in between. The CDR3 nucleotides are TGTGCCAGCAGCAAAGGGACATTCTACGAGCAGTACTTC. It codes for CASSKGTFYEQYF.

The chain carries TRBV12-3 or TRBV12-4 and TRBJ2-3, with TRBD2 matching 9 bases. The CDR3 runs 16 residues. Trimming took 2 bases from V and 5 from J; bases not matched to a gene: 8. The CDR3 region is CASSLLAGNRGDTQYF. For the CDR3, the DNA is TGTGCCAGCAGTTTACTAGCGGGGAACCGGGGAGATACGCAGTATTTT.

Concerning this clonotype itself: Germline is not matched at one junction end, which may reflect a read error. V is TRBV10-3 and J is TRBJ2-7, with D possibly being TRBD2 (7 bases). Germline values: CDR1 ENHRY, CDR2 SYGVKD. The CDR3 consists of 14 residues. This CDR3 is CAIKGGVGNYGQYF. The CDR3 DNA is TGTGCCATCAAGGGGGGGGTAGGGAATTACGGGCAGTACTTC.

The chain links TRBV12-3 or TRBV12-4 to TRBJ2-3, with a weak D call TRBD2 (5 bases). CDR3 size: 11 residues. V gave up 5 bases and J gave up 10 bases, with 10 bases separating them. For the CDR3, the DNA is TGTGCCAGCAGTCTCGGGGATTCGCAGTATTTT. Its translation: CASSLGDSQYF.

The J gene is TRBJ2-7, the V gene TRBV19; unclear D gene. CDR1 LNHDA and CDR2 SQIVND come from the germline V gene (reference sequence). The CDR3 length is 13 residues. With 0 bases removed from V and 1 base from J, the gap between germline ends came to 4 bases. The CDR3 DNA follows: TGTGCCAGTAGTATAGACAGTTCCTACGAGCAGTACTTC. Its translation: CASSIDSSYEQYF.

The V call is TRBV2, the J call TRBJ2-1; TRBD2 matches 16 bases. Trimming at V came to 7 bases and at J to 10 bases, leaving 7 bases not matched to a gene. The CDR3 loop spans 15 amino acids. CDR1 is SNHLY, CDR2 FYNNEI, per germline. The DNA for the CDR3 is TGTGCCAGCATCGGGACTAGCGGGAGGGTGTACGAGCAGTTCTTC. Residues: CASIGTSGRVYEQFF.

This clonotype was found many times. V gene TRBV30 combines with J gene TRBJ2-5; 7 nucleotides agree with TRBD1. Per germline, CDR1 GTSNPN and CDR2 SVGIG (reference sequence). The junction had 14 bases not matched to a gene; V was cut back by 5 bases and J by 5 bases. The length of the CDR3 is 15 residues. The CDR3 coding sequence is TGTGCCTGGGTTAATTGGCAGGGGGAGTGGGAGACCCAGTACTTC. Its translation is CAWVNWQGEWETQYF. The full variable domain, rest sourced from reference TRBV30 and TRBJ2-5, is SQTIHQWPATLVQPVGSPLSLECTVEGTSNPNLYWYRQAAGRGLQLLFYSVGIGQISSEVPQNLSASRPQDRQFILSSKKLLLSDSGFYLCAWVNWQGEWETQYFGPGTRLLVL.

This clonotype came up many times. This chain links TRBV7-6 with TRBJ2-7; D is undetermined. Trimming left V 6 bases short and J 5 bases short, with 14 bases between. Germline loops: CDR1 SGHVS, CDR2 FNYEAQ. The CDR3 runs to 13 residues. CDR3 nucleotide sequence: TGTGCCAGCAGGAGTTTATCTCGGGACGAGCAGTACTTC. Its translation is CASRSLSRDEQYF.

The rearrangement uses TRBV20-1 and TRBJ2-1, with 7 bases fitting TRBD2. In germline, CDR1 is DFQATT, CDR2 SNEGSKA (reference sequence). With V trimmed by 6 bases and J by 2 bases, 7 bases remained unmatched. The CDR3 has 14 amino acids. The CDR3 nucleotides read TGCAGTGCCCCCGGGGACTATGCCTACAATGAGCAGTTCTTC. Its translation is CSAPGDYAYNEQFF.